This passage covers 9 T cell receptor beta chains from one sample sequenced in a study of identical twins. TCRdb reprocessed the 5' RACE reads via MiXCR and lists one record per CDR3 protein. The table includes hundreds of thousands of distinct CDR3 sequences, around 12% detected once. These records were also assigned to another study, of yellow fever vaccine responses in identical twins.

The sample consisted of CD8+ T cells sorted from blood. The origin of the receptors is a woman aged 18-30 years in good health.

This clonotype occurred many times. V is TRBV2 and J is TRBJ2-3, with TRBD2 matching over 7 bases. The ends lost 3 bases at V and 0 bases at J; junction bases unmatched: 6. Germline V gives CDR1 SNHLY, CDR2 FYNNEI. The CDR3 runs to 16 residues. This CDR3 is CASSDFPSGSTDTQYF. The CDR3 DNA is TGTGCCAGCAGTGATTTTCCTAGCGGTAGCACAGATACGCAGTATTTT.

This clonotype has at least ten counts. The rearrangement joins TRBV7-9 to TRBJ2-7; D not certain. V dropped 5 bases and J dropped 7 bases, with 9 bases sitting between them. The CDR3 covers 11 residues. Per the germline V gene, CDR1 is SEHNR and CDR2 is FQNEAQ (reference sequence). DNA of the CDR3: TGTGCCAGCAGCCTCCAAGGAGAGCAGTACTTC. Translating it yields CASSLQGEQYF.

V gene TRBV12-3 or TRBV12-4 combines with J gene TRBJ2-7; the D gene is possibly TRBD1 (6 bases). V gave up 7 bases and J gave up 6 bases, with 22 bases separating them. The CDR3 contains 15 residues. In nucleotides, the CDR3 is TGTGCCAGCACCCTGGACAGTTGGGTCTACGGCGAGCAGTACTTC. This encodes CASTLDSWVYGEQYF.

This clonotype was detected a few times. The chain couples TRBV7-9 to TRBJ2-7, with D maybe TRBD2 (5 bases). The CDR3 loop spans 16 amino acids. With 5 bases removed from V and 2 bases from J, the gap between germline ends came to 19 bases. Looked up from germline, CDR1 is SEHNR and CDR2 is FQNEAQ (reference sequence). The CDR3 nucleotides read TGTGCCAGCAGCGGGTCTGGAGGACTCGCGGCCTACGAGCAGTACTTC. Amino acid sequence: CASSGSGGLAAYEQYF.

This clonotype was seen more than once but under ten times. The chain joins TRBV18 to TRBJ2-6, with a weak D call TRBD1 (5 bases). Looked up from germline, CDR1 is KGHSH and CDR2 is LQKENI. The CDR3 consists of 19 residues. Trimming pared 5 bases from V and 0 bases from J, leaving 20 bases between. CDR3 amino acids: CASSELPRQIPSGANVLTF. Written as DNA, the CDR3 is TGTGCCAGCTCAGAACTCCCTCGACAGATCCCCTCTGGGGCCAACGTCCTGACTTTC.

The table lists this clonotype with a few counts. The V gene is TRBV2, the J gene TRBJ2-5, with a weak D call TRBD1 (6 bases). Trimming stripped 9 bases from V and 5 bases from J, with 16 bases between. Germline V gives CDR1 SNHLY, CDR2 FYNNEI. The CDR3 runs to 13 residues. CDR3 sequence reads: CARRDILHETQYF. CDR3 in DNA: TGTGCCAGACGGGACATACTGCACGAGACCCAGTACTTC. The full variable domain, with the rest looked up from reference TRBV2 and TRBJ2-5, is EPEVTQTPSHQVTQMGQEVILRCVPISNHLYFYWYRQILGQKVEFLVSFYNNEISEKSEIFDDQFSVERPDGSNFTLKIRSTKLEDSAMYFCARRDILHETQYFGPGTRLLVL.

This clonotype was recorded many times. The chain combines TRBV12-3 or TRBV12-4 with TRBJ2-1; no firm D call. The V gene lost 7 bases and the J gene lost 6 bases, with 7 bases spanning the gap. There are 11 residues in the CDR3. The DNA of the CDR3 is TGTGCCAGCACCCGCTCCAATGAGCAGTTCTTC. Its translation is CASTRSNEQFF.

This clonotype turned up a few times. The V gene is TRBV7-9, the J gene TRBJ2-1; TRBD2 matches at 7 bases. This CDR3 comprises 13 residues. Per the germline V gene, CDR1 is SEHNR and CDR2 is FQNEAQ (reference sequence). V dropped 8 bases and J dropped 5; count of bases not matched to a gene: 6. CDR3 in amino acids: CASGGEIDNEQFF. The CDR3 DNA is TGTGCCAGCGGGGGGGAGATTGACAATGAGCAGTTCTTC.

This clonotype was recorded many times. The chain combines TRBV29-1 with TRBJ2-7; TRBD2 agrees at 7 bases. Germline V gene data show CDR1 as SQVTM and CDR2 as ANQGSEA. V was clipped by 4 bases and J by 2 bases; unmatched bases: 5. The CDR3 totals 13 residues. The chain's CDR3 is CSVASGATYEQYF. The CDR3 bases are TGCAGCGTTGCTAGCGGAGCAACCTACGAGCAGTACTTC.